These 16 T cell receptor beta chains originate from one sample sequenced in a study of post-analysis software for immune sequencing data (dated by TCRdb to between 2015 and 2016). On the study overall, not on this receptor specifically: Patients showed significantly higher frequencies than controls for a handful of TRBV segments, among them TRBV5-6, TRBV5-1 and TRBV20-1.

The library was made by PCR. Data came from an Illumina HiSeq 2500. To reduce PCR and sequencing biases, unique molecular identifiers were built into the TCR beta cDNA libraries. Starting from the raw public reads, TCRdb applied fastp trimming at Q25, assembled clones with MiXCR and retained in-frame beta chains. Identical CDR3 proteins give one entry, which carries the most common genes and DNA. This sample gives hundreds of thousands of distinct CDR3 sequences in total; around 64% of them show up just once. The ten largest clones take up 11% of the sample. Antigens of these TCRs are unknown. Sequencing was done on a sample of blood. The receptors were gathered from a girl aged 2 to 9 with multiple sclerosis.

This chain uses TRBV12-3 or TRBV12-4 with TRBJ2-5, with D uncertain. There are 16 residues in the CDR3. V lost 6 bases to trimming and J lost 2 bases, with 19 bases between them. This CDR3 reads CASSPSAYDIQETQYF. CDR3 nucleotides: TGTGCCAGCAGCCCCTCGGCTTATGATATACAAGAGACCCAGTACTTC.

This chain joins TRBV6-2 or TRBV6-3 and TRBJ2-7; D gene uncertain. The CDR3 extends over 15 amino acids. Germline assignment: CDR1 MNHEY and CDR2 SVGEGT. V gave up 0 bases and J gave up 2 bases, with 11 bases separating them. The CDR3 region is CASSYSADNPYEQYF. The CDR3 nucleotides read TGTGCCAGCAGTTACTCGGCGGATAACCCCTACGAGCAGTACTTC.

CDR3 region: CASNKGQGGYGYTF. In DNA, the CDR3 is TGTGCCAGCAACAAAGGACAGGGGGGTTATGGCTACACCTTC. This chain connects TRBV6-5 to TRBJ1-2, with 10 bases that match TRBD1. Germline CDR1 and CDR2: MNHEY and SVGAGI. CDR3 length equals 14 residues. J gave up 5 bases and V 7 bases, and 7 bases lay outside the gene matches.

In this sample, this clonotype turned up a few times. The chain couples TRBV4-3 to TRBJ2-3, with TRBD2 matching over 14 bases. Germline V CDR1 and CDR2: LGHNA, YSLEER. The CDR3 has 17 amino acids. The trim removed 3 bases at V and 2 bases at J, leaving 4 bases unmatched. This chain's CDR3 is CASSHRLAGGPTDTQYF. The CDR3 coding sequence is TGCGCCAGCAGCCACCGACTAGCGGGGGGGCCCACAGATACGCAGTATTTT.

The J gene is TRBJ1-5, the V gene TRBV6-1, with 11 bases lining up with TRBD1. The CDR3 spans 14 residues. Germline V gene data show CDR1 as MNHNS and CDR2 as SASEGT. V trimming: 6 bases; J trimming: 9 bases; junction bases outside the gene matches: 7. The CDR3 DNA is TGTGCCAGCAGGCTGGGACAGGGGGACCGGCCCCAGCATTTT. Residues: CASRLGQGDRPQHF.

This chain uses TRBV20-1 with TRBJ2-4, with unresolved D. The J call may be wrong; the DNA end is better matched by TRBJ2-7. Germline V gives CDR1 DFQATT, CDR2 SNEGSKA (reference sequence). This CDR3 region has 16 residues. CDR3 in DNA: TGCAGTGCTAGAGATCCTACCAAAGGTCAGCCGTACGAGCAGTACTTC. Amino acid sequence: CSARDPTKGQPYEQYF.

The chain carries TRBV6-1 and TRBJ1-6; 7 bases line up with TRBD1. In germline, CDR1 is MNHNS, CDR2 SASEGT. CDR3 length equals 13 residues. J was trimmed by 14 bases and V by 5 bases; bases with no gene match: 9. CDR3 nucleotide sequence: TGTGCCAGCAGTCGGACAGGCCGCGGGGCCCTCCACTTT. Amino acids: CASSRTGRGALHF.

The chain combines TRBV29-1 with TRBJ2-2; D call uncertain. CDR1 is SQVTM, CDR2 ANQGSEA, per germline. The germline V and J ends were trimmed by 7 bases and 0 bases, with 12 bases remaining between them. This CDR3 has 14 amino acids. CDR3 sequence reads: CSGLRGANTGELFF. Written as DNA, the CDR3 is TGCAGCGGATTAAGAGGCGCGAACACCGGGGAGCTGTTTTTT.

The chain carries TRBV20-1 and TRBJ2-1; 9 positions agree with TRBD1. Germline V gives CDR1 DFQATT, CDR2 SNEGSKA (reference sequence). J lost 8 bases, V lost 3 bases, and 14 bases had no gene match. CDR3 length: 16 residues. The CDR3 reads CSASDPPGQGLDEQFF. The CDR3 coding sequence is TGCAGTGCTAGCGATCCTCCGGGACAGGGATTGGATGAGCAGTTCTTC.

J is TRBJ2-5 and V is TRBV12-3 or TRBV12-4, with unresolved D. Trimming stripped 6 bases from V and 2 bases from J, with 10 bases between. This CDR3 contains 13 residues. The CDR3 loop reads CASRTYIQETQYF. The CDR3 DNA reads as TGTGCCAGCAGGACATATATACAAGAGACCCAGTACTTC.

This clonotype was observed a few times. This chain connects TRBV4-1 to TRBJ1-2; no firm D call. The CDR3 is 12 amino acids. V lost 9 bases and J 3 bases, leaving 11 bases between the germline ends. Germline CDR1 reads MGHRA; CDR2 reads YSYEKL. CDR3 protein: CASHGRDYGYTF. CDR3 coding DNA: TGCGCCAGTCACGGGCGTGACTATGGCTACACCTTC.

This clonotype turned up a few times. V is TRBV6-6 and J is TRBJ2-3, with D perhaps being TRBD1 or TRBD2 (5 bases each). Trimming took 6 bases from V and 2 from J, leaving 18 bases between them. The CDR3 has 16 amino acids. CDR1 MNHNY and CDR2 SVGAGI come from the germline V gene (reference sequence). CDR3 DNA sequence: TGTGCCAGCAGCCCAGGGAGAGGCTGGGACACAGATACGCAGTATTTT. Translated: CASSPGRGWDTDTQYF.

The rearrangement uses TRBV11-2 and TRBJ1-2; 7 nucleotides line up with TRBD1. Germline V gives CDR1 SGHAT, CDR2 FQNNGV. The V and J ends lost 4 bases and 6 bases, in that order; junction bases with no gene match: 8. The CDR3 covers 14 residues. The CDR3 sequence: CASSWIDREDGYTF. As DNA, the CDR3 is TGTGCCAGCAGCTGGATAGACAGGGAAGATGGCTACACCTTC. The full variable domain, in which reference TRBV11-2 and TRBJ1-2 provide the parts outside the CDR3, is EAGVAQSPRYKIIEKRQSVAFWCNPISGHATLYWYQQILGQGPKLLIQFQNNGVVDDSQLPKDRFSAERLKGVDSTLKIQPAKLEDSAVYLCASSWIDREDGYTFGSGTRLTVV.

The V and J genes are TRBV18 and TRBJ1-1; D is ambiguous. The CDR3 totals 13 residues. The ends were cut back, 3 bases at V and 1 base at J, with 6 bases in the middle. Germline lookup yields CDR1 KGHSH and CDR2 LQKENI. The chain's CDR3 is CASSPQKNTEAFF. As DNA, the CDR3 is TGTGCCAGCTCACCCCAGAAGAACACTGAAGCTTTCTTT.

The chain links TRBV6-5 to TRBJ1-2; 8 nucleotides match TRBD1. Trimming at V came to 4 bases and at J to 1 base, leaving 5 bases not matched to a gene. Germline V CDR1 and CDR2: MNHEY, SVGAGI. The CDR3 has 15 residues. Written as DNA, the CDR3 is TGTGCCAGCAGTTCACGGACAGGGAATAACTATGGCTACACCTTC. Its translation is CASSSRTGNNYGYTF.

The rearrangement joins TRBV7-9 to TRBJ1-5; TRBD1 matches at 7 bases. The CDR3 spans 16 residues. J was trimmed by 0 bases and V by 4 bases; bases with no gene match: 6. Germline CDR1 and CDR2: SEHNR and FQNEAQ (reference sequence). CDR3 residues: CASSSGGLLSNQPQHF. For the CDR3, the DNA is TGTGCCAGCAGCTCAGGGGGGCTTCTTAGCAATCAGCCCCAGCATTTT. Looking up the rest from reference TRBV7-9 and TRBJ1-5 gives the full variable domain: DTGVSQNPRHKITKRGQNVTFRCDPISEHNRLYWYRQTLGQGPEFLTYFQNEAQLEKSRLLSDRFSAERPKGSFSTLEIQRTEQGDSAMYLCASSSGGLLSNQPQHFGDGTRLSIL.